The rows below give T cell receptor beta chains drawn from one sample of a study of T cells after posttransplantation cyclophosphamide. Sequencing used immunoSEQ multiplex PCR; TCRdb keeps in-frame clones, though not all of them. Among about 22,000 clones listed, roughly nine tenths were seen once. The starting material was PBMCs, obtained after allogeneic stem cell transplant with posttransplant cyclophosphamide. These receptor sequences come from a female patient between 25 and 45 years old who received an allogeneic stem cell transplant from an unrelated donor, was CMV-positive, and had no GVHD. Some T cells may arise from the graft donor. Both conserved end residues are part of each CDR3. Fields, in order: CDR3 length, D gene, V gene, clone size, J gene, CDR3 protein, CDR3 DNA. D genes are given only for firm matches. Clone sizes are given selectively: once, few, many, or a class where the clone is expanded.

>13|.|TRBV13|once|TRBJ2-3
CASSFLGPGAAYF
TGTGCCAGCAGCTTCTTGGGGCCAGGGGCCGCATATTTT
>16|TRBD1|TRBV7-8|.|TRBJ2-2
CASSSTGSVWTGELFF
TGTGCCAGCAGCTCGACAGGGTCAGTGTGGACCGGGGAGCTGTTTTTT
>15|.|TRBV19|few|TRBJ1-5
CASRAIGQSNQPQHF
TGTGCCAGTAGGGCGATAGGACAGAGCAATCAGCCCCAGCATTTT
>16|TRBD1|TRBV30|few|TRBJ1-6
CAWSVSEEGASSPLHF
TGTGCCTGGAGTGTATCAGAGGAGGGGGCGAGTTCACCCCTCCACTTT
>10|.|TRBV29-1|.|TRBJ1-1
CSVRRTEAFF
TGCAGCGTGCGGCGCACTGAAGCTTTCTTT
>15|.|TRBV7-3|.|TRBJ2-5
CASSLNPDGVETQYF
TGTGCCAGCAGCTTAAACCCGGACGGGGTGGAGACCCAGTACTTC
>12|TRBD2|TRBV2|once|TRBJ2-1
CASSGERGAGFF
TGTGCCAGCAGTGGTGAGCGGGGGGCGGGGTTCTTC
>17|TRBD1|TRBV28|.|TRBJ1-5
CASRRSNRGRGNQPQHF
TGTGCCAGCAGACGATCTAACAGGGGTCGGGGGAATCAGCCCCAGCATTTT
>15|.|TRBV5-6|.|TRBJ2-7
CASSPLGQNNYEQYF
TGTGCCAGCAGCCCTTTGGGCCAGAATAACTACGAGCAGTACTTC
>12|TRBD1|TRBV29-1|medium-sized|TRBJ2-7
CSAGQGSYEQYF
TGCAGCGCAGGACAGGGGAGCTACGAGCAGTACTTC
>14|.|TRBV4-3|.|TRBJ1-1
CASSQVRGDTEAFF
TGCGCCAGCAGCCAAGTAAGGGGTGACACTGAAGCTTTCTTT
>12|.|TRBV13|once|TRBJ2-5
CASSLNVATQYF
TGTGCCAGCAGCTTAAACGTGGCGACCCAGTACTTC
>10|.|TRBV29-1|.|TRBJ2-3
CSAFENTQYF
TGCAGCGCATTCGAGAATACGCAGTATTTT
>14|.|TRBV2|.|TRBJ1-2
CASRRAFSGDGYTF
TGTGCCAGCAGGCGGGCTTTTAGCGGGGATGGCTACACCTTC
>12|TRBD1|TRBV2|.|TRBJ2-2
CARTGEGGELFF
TGTGCCAGGACAGGGGAAGGCGGGGAGCTGTTTTTT
>13|.|TRBV9|.|TRBJ1-1
CASSETEVTEAFF
TGTGCCAGCAGCGAAACCGAGGTCACTGAAGCTTTCTTT
>16|.|TRBV28|.|TRBJ1-5
CASSFIWGESNQPQHF
TGTGCCAGCAGTTTTATCTGGGGAGAGAGCAATCAGCCCCAGCATTTT
>14|.|TRBV18|.|TRBJ2-3
CASSEGTSTDTQYF
TGTGCCAGCTCAGAGGGAACCAGCACAGATACGCAGTATTTT
>15|.|TRBV7-2|.|TRBJ2-2
CASSRRLANTGELFF
TGTGCCAGCAGTCGCAGGCTTGCGAACACCGGGGAGCTGTTTTTT
>14|.|TRBV2|.|TRBJ2-1
CASSKTRNYNEQFF
TGTGCCAGCAGTAAAACACGCAACTACAATGAGCAGTTCTTC
>15|.|TRBV6-1|.|TRBJ1-6
CASRVGADPNSPLHF
TGTGCCAGCAGGGTGGGGGCCGACCCTAATTCACCCCTCCACTTT
>11|.|TRBV27|.|TRBJ2-1
CASSFLGRKFF
TGTGCCAGCAGTTTTTTGGGGAGGAAGTTCTTC
>14|TRBD1|TRBV2|once|TRBJ1-2
CATHRDRSNYGYTF
TGTGCCACCCACCGGGACAGATCTAACTATGGCTACACCTTC
>19|TRBD2|TRBV7-9|.|TRBJ2-1
CASSRLTSGGAQRYNEQFF
TGTGCCAGCAGCCGTCTTACTAGCGGGGGAGCCCAACGCTACAATGAGCAGTTCTTC
>16|TRBD1|TRBV9|.|TRBJ1-6
CASSVASEDRGPPLHF
TGTGCCAGCAGCGTAGCGAGCGAGGACAGGGGTCCACCCCTCCACTTT
>15|.|TRBV4-1|.|TRBJ2-3
CASSLRISAPDTQYF
TGCGCCAGCAGCCTCCGTATCAGCGCCCCAGATACGCAGTATTTT
>14|.|TRBV6-5|.|TRBJ1-1
CASSYTGQNTEAFF
TGTGCCAGCAGTTACACGGGACAGAACACTGAAGCTTTCTTT
>15|.|TRBV13|once|TRBJ2-1
CASSHAPSSYNEQFF
TGTGCCAGCAGCCACGCACCGAGCTCCTACAATGAGCAGTTCTTC
>15|.|TRBV9|.|TRBJ2-7
CASSEEQGVPYEQYF
TGTGCCAGCAGCGAGGAACAGGGAGTACCCTACGAGCAGTACTTC
>15|TRBD1|TRBV7-9|few|TRBJ1-4
CASSPRGQGGEKLFF
TGTGCCAGCAGCCCTAGGGGACAGGGTGGGGAAAAACTGTTTTTT
>15|.|TRBV28|.|TRBJ2-7
CASSSSAGSAYEQYF
TGTGCCAGCAGTTCCTCTGCAGGCTCGGCCTACGAGCAGTACTTC
>15|.|TRBV4-2|.|TRBJ1-4
CASSQRRAVEGKLFF
TGTGCCAGCAGCCAAAGGCGCGCCGTTGAGGGAAAACTGTTTTTT
>13|TRBD2|TRBV30|.|TRBJ2-3
CAWSVGGADTQYF
TGTGCCTGGAGTGTCGGGGGGGCAGATACGCAGTATTTT
>14|TRBD1|TRBV10-3|.|TRBJ2-7
CASSPGQGKYEQYF
TGTGCCAGCAGCCCGGGACAGGGGAAATACGAGCAGTACTTC
>13|TRBD1|TRBV5-6|.|TRBJ1-4
CASSAGTAEKLFF
TGTGCCAGCAGCGCCGGGACAGCTGAAAAACTGTTTTTT
>14|TRBD1|TRBV7-8|.|TRBJ1-3
CASSTTTGFNTIYF
TGTGCCAGCAGCACCACGACAGGGTTCAACACCATATATTTT
>14|.|TRBV7-8|.|TRBJ2-7
CASSSRDGFHEQYF
TGTGCCAGCAGCTCCCGGGATGGGTTCCACGAGCAGTACTTC
>12|.|TRBV11-1|.|TRBJ2-7
CASSSDTYEQYF
TGTGCCAGCAGCTCTGACACCTACGAGCAGTACTTC
>14|TRBD1|TRBV27|.|TRBJ1-5
CASSSGQGNQPQHF
TGTGCCAGCAGCAGCGGACAGGGGAATCAGCCCCAGCATTTT
>14|.|TRBV29-1|.|TRBJ1-1
CSVEEEGSATEAFF
TGCAGCGTTGAAGAGGAGGGTTCGGCAACTGAAGCTTTCTTT
>16|TRBD1|TRBV7-9|once|TRBJ1-3
CASSRGTGNGGNTIYF
TGTGCCAGCAGCCGTGGGACAGGGAATGGCGGAAACACCATATATTTT
>13|TRBD1|TRBV19|medium-sized|TRBJ1-5
CASKTGGGQPQHF
TGTGCCAGTAAAACAGGGGGCGGTCAGCCCCAGCATTTT
>16|TRBD1|TRBV28|.|TRBJ2-1
CASSFPGTGAFNEQFF
TGTGCCAGCAGTTTCCCCGGGACAGGGGCCTTCAATGAGCAGTTCTTC
>15|.|TRBV7-8|.|TRBJ1-1
CASSLAVGGDTEAFF
TGTGCCAGCAGCTTAGCGGTTGGGGGGGACACTGAAGCTTTCTTT
>15|TRBD1|TRBV28|.|TRBJ1-1
CASRPHRGWEAEAFF
TGTGCCAGCAGGCCCCACAGGGGCTGGGAAGCTGAAGCTTTCTTT
>14|.|TRBV18|few|TRBJ1-2
CASSLGGMNYGYTF
TGTGCCAGCTCACTTGGGGGCATGAACTATGGCTACACCTTC
>15|.|TRBV30|.|TRBJ1-4
CAWRAPGSTNEKLFF
TGTGCCTGGAGGGCACCAGGGTCAACTAATGAAAAACTGTTTTTT
>15|TRBD2|TRBV5-6|.|TRBJ2-3
CASSFGGGSTDTQYF
TGTGCCAGCAGCTTCGGCGGGGGAAGCACAGATACGCAGTATTTT
>14|.|TRBV28|.|TRBJ2-7
CASSSLPSNGEQYF
TGTGCCAGCAGTTCCCTACCCTCAAACGGCGAGCAGTACTTC
>16|TRBD2|TRBV9|.|TRBJ2-1
CASSVSRTRRYNEQFF
TGTGCCAGCAGCGTATCCCGGACTAGGAGATACAATGAGCAGTTCTTC